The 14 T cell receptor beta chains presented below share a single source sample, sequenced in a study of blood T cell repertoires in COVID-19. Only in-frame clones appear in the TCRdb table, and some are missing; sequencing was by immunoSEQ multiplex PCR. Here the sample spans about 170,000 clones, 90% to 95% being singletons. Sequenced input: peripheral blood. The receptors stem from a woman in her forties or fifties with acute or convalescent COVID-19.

CDR3 residues: CACTKGRGNEKLFF. CDR3 bases: TGTGCCTGCACCAAGGGCAGGGGGAATGAAAAACTGTTTTTT. The rearrangement uses TRBV30 and TRBJ1-4; 7 bases agree with TRBD1. Per germline, CDR1 GTSNPN and CDR2 SVGIG (reference sequence). This CDR3 comprises 14 residues. The J segment lost 5 bases and the V segment lost 6 bases, leaving 9 bases of the junction unmatched.

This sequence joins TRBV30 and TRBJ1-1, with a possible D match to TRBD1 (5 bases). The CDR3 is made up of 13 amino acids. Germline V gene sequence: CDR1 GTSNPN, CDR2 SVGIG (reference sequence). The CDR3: CAVWGLWNTEAFF. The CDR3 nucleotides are TGTGCTGTCTGGGGACTCTGGAACACTGAAGCTTTCTTT.

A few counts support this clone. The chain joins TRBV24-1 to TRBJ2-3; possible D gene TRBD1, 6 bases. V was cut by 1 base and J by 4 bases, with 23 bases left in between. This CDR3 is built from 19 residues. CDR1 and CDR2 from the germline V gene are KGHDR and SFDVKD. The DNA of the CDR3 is TGTGCCACCAGTGATTTCACGGGCCGGCAGGGGAAAAATCCAGATACGCAGTATTTT. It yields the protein CATSDFTGRQGKNPDTQYF.

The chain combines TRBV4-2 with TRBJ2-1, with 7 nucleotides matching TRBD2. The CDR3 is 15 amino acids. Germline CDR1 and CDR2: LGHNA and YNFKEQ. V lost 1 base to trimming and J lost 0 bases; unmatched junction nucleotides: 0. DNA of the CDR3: TGTGCCAGCAGCCAAGGGACTAGCTCCTACAATGAGCAGTTCTTC. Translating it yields CASSQGTSSYNEQFF.

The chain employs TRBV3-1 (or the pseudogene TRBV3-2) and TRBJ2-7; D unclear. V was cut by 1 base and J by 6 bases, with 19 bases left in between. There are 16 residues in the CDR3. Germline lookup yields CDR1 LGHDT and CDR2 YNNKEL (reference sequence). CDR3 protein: CASSQVNQNSMGEQYF. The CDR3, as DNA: TGTGCCAGCAGCCAAGTTAATCAGAACAGTATGGGCGAGCAGTACTTC.

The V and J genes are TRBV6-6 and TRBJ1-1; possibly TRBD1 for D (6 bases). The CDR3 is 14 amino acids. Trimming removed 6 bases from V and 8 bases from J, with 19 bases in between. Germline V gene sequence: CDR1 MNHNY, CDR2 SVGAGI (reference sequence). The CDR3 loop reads CASSTQGLAPEAFF. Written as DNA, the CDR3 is TGTGCCAGCAGCACACAGGGCCTCGCCCCAGAAGCTTTCTTT.

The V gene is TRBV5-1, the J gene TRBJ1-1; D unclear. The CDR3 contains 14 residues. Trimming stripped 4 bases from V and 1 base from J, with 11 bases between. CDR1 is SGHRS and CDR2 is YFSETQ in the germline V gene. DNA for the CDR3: TGCGCCAGCAGCCCTGGACTGGGGAACACTGAAGCTTTCTTT. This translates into CASSPGLGNTEAFF.

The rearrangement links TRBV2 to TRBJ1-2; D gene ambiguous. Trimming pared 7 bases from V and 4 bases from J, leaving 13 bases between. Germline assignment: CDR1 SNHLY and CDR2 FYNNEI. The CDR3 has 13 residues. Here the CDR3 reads CASTEGGFYGYTF. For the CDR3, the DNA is TGTGCCAGCACCGAGGGCGGATTCTATGGCTACACCTTC.

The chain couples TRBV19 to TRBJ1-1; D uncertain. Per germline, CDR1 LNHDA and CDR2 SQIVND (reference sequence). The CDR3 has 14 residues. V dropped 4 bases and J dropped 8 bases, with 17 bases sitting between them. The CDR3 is CASSTDGGGTEAFF. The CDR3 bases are TGTGCCAGTAGTACTGACGGAGGAGGTACAGAAGCTTTCTTT.

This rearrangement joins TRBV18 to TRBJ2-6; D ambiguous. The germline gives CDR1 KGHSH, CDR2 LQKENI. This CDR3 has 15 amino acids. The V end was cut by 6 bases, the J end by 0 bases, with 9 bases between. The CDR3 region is CASSSGGSGANVLTF. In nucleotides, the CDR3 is TGTGCCAGCTCGTCCGGCGGCTCTGGGGCCAACGTCCTGACTTTC.

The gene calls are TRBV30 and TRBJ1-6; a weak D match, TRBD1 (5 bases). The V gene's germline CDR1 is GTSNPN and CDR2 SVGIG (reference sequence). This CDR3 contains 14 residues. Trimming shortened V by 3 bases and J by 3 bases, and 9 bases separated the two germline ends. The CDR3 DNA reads TGTGCCTGGAGAAGGGGCGTCTATAATTCACCCCTCCACTTT. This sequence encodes CAWRRGVYNSPLHF.

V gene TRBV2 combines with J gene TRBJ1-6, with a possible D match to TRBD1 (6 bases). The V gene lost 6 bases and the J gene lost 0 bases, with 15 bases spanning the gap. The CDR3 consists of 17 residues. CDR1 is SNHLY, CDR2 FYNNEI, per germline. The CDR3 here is CASSDRTVSSYNSPLHF. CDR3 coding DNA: TGTGCCAGCAGCGATAGGACAGTGAGCTCCTATAATTCACCCCTCCACTTT.

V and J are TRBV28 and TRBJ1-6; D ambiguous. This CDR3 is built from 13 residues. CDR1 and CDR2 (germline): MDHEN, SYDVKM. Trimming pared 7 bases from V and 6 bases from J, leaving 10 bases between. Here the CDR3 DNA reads TGTGCCAGCAAGGTTAGAGGTAATTCACCCCTCCACTTT. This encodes CASKVRGNSPLHF.

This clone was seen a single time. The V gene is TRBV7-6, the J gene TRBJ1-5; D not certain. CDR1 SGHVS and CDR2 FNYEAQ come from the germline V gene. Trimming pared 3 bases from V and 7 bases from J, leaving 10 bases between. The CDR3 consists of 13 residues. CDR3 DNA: TGTGCCAGCAGCTTTGGGCCTCAACAGCCCCAGCATTTT. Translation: CASSFGPQQPQHF.